The 24 T cell receptor beta chains presented below share a single source sample, sequenced in a study of T cells in Graves' hyperthyroidism and ophthalmopathy. Authors of the study amplified TCR beta CDR3 regions from RNA transcripts. The HTBI primer set served for first-round RT-PCR of the TCR CDR3. TCRdb re-analysed the multiplex PCR reads in MiXCR, keeping a single row per CDR3 protein. This sample has approximately 690,000 distinct CDR3 sequences, with approximately 14% found just once. Sequenced: blood. The receptors here all came from a woman in her forties or fifties with Graves' ophthalmopathy.

The rearrangement links TRBV28 to TRBJ2-1; D remains unclear. Germline V CDR1 and CDR2: MDHEN, SYDVKM. This CDR3 contains 16 residues. The V end was cut by 7 bases, the J end by 0 bases, with 16 bases between. CDR3 sequence: CASIPQILGSYNEQFF. The CDR3, as DNA: TGTGCCAGCATCCCCCAAATCCTTGGCTCCTACAATGAGCAGTTCTTC.

This clonotype occurred many times. The chain uses TRBV18 and TRBJ1-5; D unclear. The CDR3 totals 13 residues. Trimming shortened V by 2 bases and J by 5 bases, and 7 bases separated the two germline ends. Germline-derived CDR1 and CDR2 are KGHSH and LQKENI. The CDR3 bases are TGTGCCAGCTCACCAGGGATCGATCAGCCCCAGCATTTT. Translated, it gives CASSPGIDQPQHF.

The table lists this clonotype with a few counts. This chain connects TRBV7-3 to TRBJ1-6; no clear D gene. CDR3 size: 14 residues. The germline V gene encodes CDR1 SGHTA and CDR2 FQGTGA. V was shortened by 2 bases and J by 10 bases, with 12 bases between the two germline ends. CDR3 amino acids: CASSLSAGYSPLHF. The CDR3 DNA follows: TGTGCCAGCAGCTTATCGGCAGGATACTCACCCCTCCACTTT.

The V and J genes are TRBV9 and TRBJ1-1, with D possibly TRBD1 on 6 matching bases. From germline, CDR1 is SGDLS and CDR2 YYNGEE. V lost 3 bases and J 1 base, leaving 10 bases between the germline ends. The CDR3 contains 14 residues. Here the CDR3 reads CASSADRANTEAFF. CDR3 bases: TGTGCCAGCAGCGCGGACAGAGCGAACACTGAAGCTTTCTTT.

This sequence joins TRBV6-2 or TRBV6-3 and TRBJ1-4, with 10 bases matching TRBD1. Germline CDR1 MNHEY, CDR2 SVGEGT. After removal of 3 bases from V and 10 bases from J, the junction contained 20 bases not matched to a gene. This CDR3 has 19 residues. The CDR3 DNA is TGTGCCAGCAGTTATAAGGGGTTTGCTACGGGACAGGGGCTGGGAAAACTGTTTTTT. Its translation is CASSYKGFATGQGLGKLFF.

There are a few counts of this clonotype. Here the CDR3 DNA reads TGTGCCAGCACCCCCTTGCAGCCCTCGAACACCGGGGAGCTGTTTTTT. Residues: CASTPLQPSNTGELFF. The chain employs TRBV19 and TRBJ2-2; D call uncertain. Trimming stripped 9 bases from V and 0 bases from J, with 17 bases between. The CDR3 spans 16 residues. Per the germline V gene, CDR1 is LNHDA and CDR2 is SQIVND (reference sequence).

This clonotype was recorded at least ten times. This chain uses TRBV7-2 with TRBJ1-2; D uncertain. The CDR3 consists of 13 residues. The V gene's germline CDR1 is SGHTA and CDR2 FQGNSA. V was clipped by 1 base and J by 4 bases, with 7 bases between them. This chain's CDR3 is CASSLDRIYGYTF. Here the CDR3 DNA reads TGTGCCAGCAGCTTAGATCGGATCTATGGCTACACCTTC.

This clonotype was observed at least ten times. The J gene is TRBJ2-5, the V gene TRBV2, with a weak D call TRBD2 (6 bases). The germline V gene encodes CDR1 SNHLY and CDR2 FYNNEI. V gave up 6 bases and J gave up 1 base, with 9 bases separating them. This CDR3 spans 13 amino acids. CDR3 DNA: TGTGCCAGCAGCCGGGACTCCCAAGAGACCCAGTACTTC. It yields the protein CASSRDSQETQYF.

This clonotype was seen more than once but under ten times. The CDR3 reads CATRDRKASGANVLTF. CDR3 sequence (DNA): TGTGCCACCCGGGACAGAAAAGCCTCTGGGGCCAACGTCCTGACTTTC. The chain carries TRBV7-9 and TRBJ2-6, with 7 bases lining up with TRBD1. V shed 10 bases, J shed 0 bases, and the junction held 9 bases outside the gene matches. The CDR3 spans 16 residues. Germline loops: CDR1 SEHNR, CDR2 FQNEAQ (reference sequence).

This clonotype appeared many times. V and J are TRBV28 and TRBJ1-5, with D possibly TRBD1 on 6 matching bases. Trimming pared 2 bases from V and 5 bases from J, leaving 13 bases between. The germline V gene has CDR1 MDHEN and CDR2 SYDVKM. The CDR3 consists of 15 residues. CDR3: CASSLQGQRYQPQHF. The CDR3 DNA is TGTGCCAGCAGTTTACAAGGACAGCGCTATCAGCCCCAGCATTTT.

This clonotype came up many times. V usage is TRBV7-3 and J usage is TRBJ2-1, with no clear D. Looked up from germline, CDR1 is SGHTA and CDR2 is FQGTGA. This CDR3 comprises 15 residues. V lost 6 bases, J lost 6 bases, and 18 bases lay in between. The DNA of the CDR3 is TGTGCCAGCAGTACAAGTCGGTCCCGCTTCAATGAGCAGTTCTTC. The encoded protein is CASSTSRSRFNEQFF.

This clonotype was seen at least ten times. The J gene is TRBJ2-2, the V gene TRBV14; D is uncertain. The CDR3 spans 15 residues. V was pared by 3 bases and J by 0 bases, with 8 bases between. Germline V gene data show CDR1 as SGHDN and CDR2 as FVKESK. The CDR3 region is CASSHFRSNTGELFF. Here the CDR3 DNA reads TGTGCCAGCAGCCACTTCAGATCGAACACCGGGGAGCTGTTTTTT.

The sample holds many counts of this clonotype. The chain couples TRBV20-1 to TRBJ2-1; D unresolved. The CDR3 has 12 amino acids. V was cut by 8 bases and J by 1 base, with 9 bases left in between. From germline, CDR1 is DFQATT and CDR2 SNEGSKA (reference sequence). DNA of the CDR3: TGCAGTCCCAAAAATTCCTACAATGAGCAGTTCTTC. This encodes CSPKNSYNEQFF.

The sample holds many counts of this clonotype. The rearrangement links TRBV6-2 or TRBV6-3 to TRBJ2-7, with D perhaps TRBD1 (6 bases). Germline V gives CDR1 MNHEY, CDR2 SVGEGT. The CDR3 is made up of 13 amino acids. The ends were cut back, 5 bases at V and 2 bases at J, with 10 bases in the middle. In nucleotides, the CDR3 is TGTGCCAGCAGTCCTACAGGGACCTACGAGCAGTACTTC. It encodes CASSPTGTYEQYF.

This clonotype was seen only a few times. V gene TRBV18 combines with J gene TRBJ1-5; D not certain. Per the germline V gene, CDR1 is KGHSH and CDR2 is LQKENI. V was shortened by 4 bases and J by 0 bases, with 10 bases between the two germline ends. CDR3 length: 15 residues. CDR3 nucleotide sequence: TGTGCCAGCTCACGAGACGGCAATAGCAATCAGCCCCAGCATTTT. Encoded protein: CASSRDGNSNQPQHF. Based on the CDR3 plus reference TRBV18 and TRBJ1-5, the full variable domain is NAGVMQNPRHLVRRRGQEARLRCSPMKGHSHVYWYRQLPEEGLKFMVYLQKENIIDESGMPKERFSAEFPKEGPSILRIQQVVRGDSAAYFCASSRDGNSNQPQHFGDGTRLSIL.

In its sample, this clonotype was seen many times. The chain links TRBV5-1 to TRBJ2-1, with 8 bases fitting TRBD2. CDR3 length equals 17 residues. J gave up 2 bases and V 0 bases, and 7 bases lay outside the gene matches. The germline gives CDR1 SGHRS, CDR2 YFSETQ. In nucleotides, the CDR3 is TGCGCCAGCAGCTTGGCTGGCGGGGGGCAACCCTACAATGAGCAGTTCTTC. Its translation: CASSLAGGGQPYNEQFF.

This clonotype was found many times. The chain combines TRBV24-1 with TRBJ2-2; D is perhaps TRBD2 (5 bases). Germline CDR1 is KGHDR and CDR2 is SFDVKD. The CDR3 covers 15 residues. Trimming cost V 5 bases and J 3 bases, with 12 bases left between them. CDR3 region: CATSVEGLHTGELFF. The CDR3 DNA reads TGTGCCACCAGTGTGGAAGGACTTCACACCGGGGAGCTGTTTTTT.

The V and J genes are TRBV6-1 and TRBJ2-6; D tentatively fits TRBD1 or TRBD2 (5 bases each). The germline V and J ends were trimmed by 3 bases and 3 bases, with 15 bases remaining between them. The CDR3 sequence is 17 residues long. Germline values: CDR1 MNHNS, CDR2 SASEGT. CDR3 region: CASSDGTDGGGANVLTF. In DNA form, the CDR3 reads TGTGCCAGCAGTGATGGGACGGATGGAGGTGGGGCCAACGTCCTGACTTTC.

About this clonotype: A read error may explain this, as a much larger clone is one base away. The CDR3 nucleotides read TGTGCCAGCAGTGAACGGGGACAGGGGGTCAATGAGCAGTCCTTC. Encoded protein: CASSERGQGVNEQSF. This sequence joins TRBV28 and TRBJ2-1; TRBD1 agrees at 11 bases. The CDR3 extends over 15 amino acids. Germline V gene data show CDR1 as MDHEN and CDR2 as SYDVKM.

Many counts were recorded for this clonotype. The chain employs TRBV20-1 and TRBJ2-1; 8 positions agree with TRBD1. The ends lost 0 bases at V and 4 bases at J; junction bases unmatched: 5. The germline V gene encodes CDR1 DFQATT and CDR2 SNEGSKA (reference sequence). This CDR3 region has 15 residues. The CDR3 protein is CSARDDRGLYNEQFF. CDR3 in DNA: TGCAGTGCTAGAGACGACAGGGGCTTGTACAATGAGCAGTTCTTC.

Worth noting for this clonotype: A single base separates this from a much larger clone, so it may be a read error. V gene TRBV18 combines with J gene TRBJ2-4; D might be TRBD2 (5 bases). Germline V gene data show CDR1 as KGHSH and CDR2 as LQKENI. This CDR3 is built from 16 residues. As DNA, the CDR3 is TGTGCCAGCTCACCAGGGATATTGCTAGCCAAAAACATTCGGTACTTC. Its translation: CASSPGILLAKNIRYF. The full variable domain, with the rest looked up from reference TRBV18 and TRBJ2-4, is NAGVMQNPRHLVRRRGQEARLRCSPMKGHSHVYWYRQLPEEGLKFMVYLQKENIIDESGMPKERFSAEFPKEGPSILRIQQVVRGDSAAYFCASSPGILLAKNIRYFGAGTRLSVL.

With regard to this clonotype: With a much larger clone just one base away, this may be a read error. CDR3 sequence (DNA): TGTGCCAGCAGCTTAGGGACACTAGCGGGAGGAGAGACCCAGTACTTC. It yields the protein CASSLGTLAGGETQYF. The J gene is TRBJ2-5, the V gene TRBV7-9; the match to TRBD2 covers 12 bases. Germline trimming cut 1 base from V and 4 bases from J; bases unmatched to any gene: 4. Germline CDR1 reads SEHNR; CDR2 reads FQNEAQ (reference sequence). The CDR3 is 16 residues long.

This clonotype was counted only a few times. CDR3 DNA sequence: TGTGCCAGCAGTTATAGAGGCCCTGGGACAGATACGCAGTATTTT. Its protein product is CASSYRGPGTDTQYF. The chain joins TRBV6-5 to TRBJ2-3; D remains unclear. The germline CDR1 and CDR2 sequences are MNHEY and SVGAGI. This CDR3 spans 15 amino acids. The V gene lost 3 bases and the J gene lost 3 bases, with 13 bases spanning the gap.

The sample holds a few counts of this clonotype. The rearrangement uses TRBV7-9 and TRBJ2-7, with 8 bases aligning to TRBD2. Germline loops: CDR1 SEHNR, CDR2 FQNEAQ (reference sequence). V dropped 6 bases and J dropped 0; count of bases not matched to a gene: 7. The CDR3 length is 15 residues. Written as DNA, the CDR3 is TGTGCCAGCAGGGCACCCGGGACTAGCTCCTACGAGCAGTACTTC. This translates into CASRAPGTSSYEQYF.